This T cell receptor beta chain was sequenced during a study of cytomegalovirus exposure and HLA in healthy donors. The ends lost 2 bases at V and 6 bases at J; junction bases unmatched: 4. The germline V gene has CDR1 SGHDT and CDR2 YYEEEE. This CDR3 is built from 13 residues. The repertoire was sequenced with immunoSEQ multiplex PCR; TCRdb's copy has only in-frame clones and lacks some. The profile shows fewer than 130,000 clones, approximately 89% of them singletons. A note on this clone: Its antigen remains unknown.

General observations from the study: Investigators reported 150 to 200 TCR beta chains as tied to cytomegalovirus. In vitro assays verified that a few CMV-associated chains recognized CMV antigens specifically.

Source material: PBMCs. The clonotype comes from a woman aged 18-30 years in good health and CMV-seronegative. V gene TRBV5-6 combines with J gene TRBJ2-7, with 8 bases matching TRBD1. Written as DNA, the CDR3 is TGTGCCAGCAGCTTACCAGGGGGCTCCGAGCAGTACTTC. This sequence encodes CASSLPGGSEQYF.